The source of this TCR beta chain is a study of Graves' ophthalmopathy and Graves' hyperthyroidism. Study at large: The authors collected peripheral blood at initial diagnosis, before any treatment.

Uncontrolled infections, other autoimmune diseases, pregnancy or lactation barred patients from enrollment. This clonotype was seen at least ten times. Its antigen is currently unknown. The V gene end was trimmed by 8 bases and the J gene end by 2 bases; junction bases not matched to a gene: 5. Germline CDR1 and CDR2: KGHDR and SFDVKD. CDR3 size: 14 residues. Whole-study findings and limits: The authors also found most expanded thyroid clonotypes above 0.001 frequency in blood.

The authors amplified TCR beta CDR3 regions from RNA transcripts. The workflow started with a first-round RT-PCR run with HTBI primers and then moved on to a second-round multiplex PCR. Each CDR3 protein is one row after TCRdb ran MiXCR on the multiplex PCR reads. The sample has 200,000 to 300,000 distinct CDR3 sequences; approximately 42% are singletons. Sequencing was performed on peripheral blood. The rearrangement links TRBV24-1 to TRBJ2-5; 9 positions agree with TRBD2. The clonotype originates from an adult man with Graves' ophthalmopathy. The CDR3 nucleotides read TGTGCCACCAATGCGGGGGGGTCACAAGAGACCCAGTACTTC. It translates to CATNAGGSQETQYF.